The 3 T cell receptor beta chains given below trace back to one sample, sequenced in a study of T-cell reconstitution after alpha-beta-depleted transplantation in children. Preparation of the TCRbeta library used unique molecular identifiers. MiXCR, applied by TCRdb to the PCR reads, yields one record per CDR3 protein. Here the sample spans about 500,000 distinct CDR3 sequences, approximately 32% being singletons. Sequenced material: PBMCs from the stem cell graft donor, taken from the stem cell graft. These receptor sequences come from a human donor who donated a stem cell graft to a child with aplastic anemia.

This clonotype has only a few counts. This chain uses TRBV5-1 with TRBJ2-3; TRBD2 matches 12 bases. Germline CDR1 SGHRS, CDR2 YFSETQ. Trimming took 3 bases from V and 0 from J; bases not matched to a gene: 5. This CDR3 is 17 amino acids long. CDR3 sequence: CASSSGLAGPSTDTQYF. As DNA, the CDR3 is TGCGCCAGCAGCTCAGGACTAGCGGGACCTAGCACAGATACGCAGTATTTT.

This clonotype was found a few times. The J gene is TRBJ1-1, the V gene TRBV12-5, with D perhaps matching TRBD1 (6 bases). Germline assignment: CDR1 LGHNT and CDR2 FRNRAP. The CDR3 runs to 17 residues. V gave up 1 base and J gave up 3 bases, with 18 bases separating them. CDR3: CASGLARGTGKDTEAFF. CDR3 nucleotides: TGTGCTAGTGGTTTGGCGCGTGGAACAGGGAAGGACACTGAAGCTTTCTTT. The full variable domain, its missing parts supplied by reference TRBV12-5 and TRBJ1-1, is DARVTQTPRHKVTEMGQEVTMRCQPILGHNTVFWYRQTMMQGLELLAYFRNRAPLDDSGMPKDRFSAEMPDATLATLKIQPSEPRDSAVYFCASGLARGTGKDTEAFFGQGTRLTVV.

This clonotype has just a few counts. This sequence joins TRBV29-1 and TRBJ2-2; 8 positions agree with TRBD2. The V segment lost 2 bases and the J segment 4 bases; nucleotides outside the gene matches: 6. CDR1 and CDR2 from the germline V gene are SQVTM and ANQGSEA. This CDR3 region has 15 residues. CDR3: CSVESGRAGTGELFF. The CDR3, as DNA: TGCAGCGTTGAATCCGGGAGGGCGGGCACCGGGGAGCTGTTTTTT.